The 21 T cell receptor beta chains below come from one sample, sequenced in a study of cytomegalovirus exposure and HLA in healthy donors. The study ran its PCR with 60 Vbeta and 13 Jbeta primers. Some clones are missing from TCRdb's copy, which holds only in-frame ones; the method was immunoSEQ multiplex PCR. The sample yields about 55,000 clones, 60% to 80% seen once. The sequenced sample consisted of PBMCs. The origin of the receptors is a female donor in good health and CMV-seronegative.

This clone came up a few times. The gene calls are TRBV19 and TRBJ1-1, with D perhaps TRBD1 (5 bases). The germline CDR1 and CDR2 sequences are LNHDA and SQIVND (reference sequence). The CDR3 is made up of 15 amino acids. V was trimmed by 9 bases and J by 1 base, leaving 18 bases between them. CDR3 in DNA: TGTGCCAGCGCGATACGGGAGGGGAGGAACACTGAAGCTTTCTTT. Protein sequence: CASAIREGRNTEAFF.

This clone occurred a few times. The V call is TRBV5-5, the J call TRBJ1-2, with TRBD1 matching over 9 bases. The CDR3 covers 16 residues. V was pared by 2 bases and J by 4 bases, with 9 bases of the junction left unmatched. Per germline, CDR1 SGHKS and CDR2 YYEKEE (reference sequence). CDR3 in amino acids: CASSLGDRDVGYGYTF. The CDR3 DNA reads TGTGCCAGCAGCTTAGGGGACAGGGATGTAGGCTATGGCTACACCTTC. The variable domain in full, with the rest retrieved from reference TRBV5-5 and TRBJ1-2, is DAGVTQSPTHLIKTRGQQVTLRCSPISGHKSVSWYQQVLGQGPQFIFQYYEKEERGRGNFPDRFSARQFPNYSSELNVNALLLGDSALYLCASSLGDRDVGYGYTFGSGTRLTVV.

The rearrangement uses TRBV6-5 and TRBJ2-7; the match to TRBD2 covers 11 bases. V lost 6 bases to trimming and J lost 4 bases; unmatched junction nucleotides: 5. This CDR3 is built from 14 residues. CDR1 and CDR2 from the germline V gene are MNHEY and SVGAGI. In DNA form, the CDR3 reads TGTGCCAGCAGAACTAGCGGGAGTGGTTACGAGCAGTACTTC. This gives the protein CASRTSGSGYEQYF.

The chain is built from TRBV9 and TRBJ2-5; 10 bases agree with TRBD2. The CDR3 covers 16 residues. V lost 4 bases to trimming and J lost 0 bases; unmatched junction nucleotides: 6. Germline CDR1 SGDLS, CDR2 YYNGEE. Written as DNA, the CDR3 is TGTGCCAGCAGCATTAGCGGGAGGCACAACCAAGAGACCCAGTACTTC. Translated, it gives CASSISGRHNQETQYF.

The chain employs TRBV6-5 and TRBJ1-1; TRBD1 might be the D (5 bases). The V gene lost 6 bases and the J gene lost 2 bases, with 13 bases spanning the gap. The CDR3 totals 14 residues. The germline V gene has CDR1 MNHEY and CDR2 SVGAGI. The CDR3 spells CASSPFRANTEAFF. In DNA, the CDR3 is TGTGCCAGCAGCCCCTTCAGGGCCAACACTGAAGCTTTCTTT.

V gene TRBV7-2 combines with J gene TRBJ1-1; TRBD1 matches 7 bases. The ends lost 5 bases at V and 4 bases at J; junction bases unmatched: 7. Germline-derived CDR1 and CDR2 are SGHTA and FQGNSA. The CDR3 totals 14 residues. This CDR3 reads CASSDNRGFTEAFF. DNA for the CDR3: TGTGCCAGCAGCGATAACAGGGGTTTCACTGAAGCTTTCTTT.

This chain uses TRBV7-2 with TRBJ1-6; 9 bases line up with TRBD1. This CDR3 contains 16 residues. CDR1 is SGHTA, CDR2 FQGNSA, per germline. V shed 3 bases and J 10 bases; nucleotides not matched to a gene: 10. The CDR3 here is CASSLTGGKSGSPLHF. The CDR3 region has the DNA TGTGCCAGCAGCTTGACAGGGGGTAAATCGGGGTCACCCCTCCACTTT.

The rearrangement joins TRBV28 to TRBJ1-2, with D perhaps matching TRBD1 (5 bases). CDR3 length: 14 amino acids. Germline V gene data show CDR1 as MDHEN and CDR2 as SYDVKM. The germline V and J ends were trimmed by 5 bases and 3 bases, with 13 bases remaining between them. This CDR3 is CASSPLGGDYGYTF. CDR3 coding DNA: TGTGCCAGCAGTCCCCTAGGAGGGGACTATGGCTACACCTTC.

The rearrangement links TRBV5-6 to TRBJ1-3; possible D gene TRBD1, 5 bases. Germline V gene lookup returns CDR1 SGHDT and CDR2 YYEEEE. The CDR3 runs 16 residues. Deletions cut 2 bases from V and 2 bases from J, with 14 bases between. The CDR3 reads CASSFQGIVAGNTIYF. The DNA of the CDR3 is TGTGCCAGCAGCTTTCAGGGTATCGTAGCTGGAAACACCATATATTTT.

The chain couples TRBV15 to TRBJ2-7; TRBD2 agrees at 10 bases. The CDR3 contains 16 residues. The germline V gene has CDR1 LNHNV and CDR2 YYDKDF (reference sequence). V was clipped by 1 base and J by 2 bases; unmatched bases: 5. The CDR3 here is CATSRGGLAFPYEQYF. The CDR3 region has the DNA TGTGCCACCAGCAGAGGGGGACTAGCGTTTCCCTACGAGCAGTACTTC.

The chain combines TRBV28 with TRBJ2-5; no definite D call. Germline V gene lookup returns CDR1 MDHEN and CDR2 SYDVKM. The CDR3 is made up of 10 amino acids. Deletions cut 5 bases from V and 5 bases from J, with 3 bases between. CDR3 in DNA: TGTGCCAGCAGTGGCGAGACCCAGTACTTC. Translated, it gives CASSGETQYF.

Details on this clone: A junction boundary mismatches the germline segment, possibly from a read error. This CDR3 is also generated by other DNA sequences in the sample. The chain is built from TRBV5-1 and TRBJ2-3, with TRBD2 as a possible D gene (5 bases). From germline, CDR1 is SGHRS and CDR2 YFSETQ. There are 13 residues in the CDR3. The CDR3 reads CASSIEGIDTQYF. DNA of the CDR3: TGCGCTAGCAGCATTGAGGGAATCGATACGCAGTATTTT.

The chain couples TRBV7-3 to TRBJ2-5, with TRBD2 matching 13 bases. The germline V gene has CDR1 SGHTA and CDR2 FQGTGA. V lost 4 bases and J lost 5; bases outside the gene matches: 4. There are 15 residues in the CDR3. This CDR3 is CASSSGLAGVETQYF. The CDR3 DNA follows: TGTGCCAGCAGCTCCGGACTAGCGGGAGTGGAGACCCAGTACTTC.

This clone has just a few counts. CDR3 loop: CASSYDGGLDTGELFF. In DNA form, the CDR3 reads TGTGCCAGCAGTTACGACGGGGGACTTGACACCGGGGAGCTGTTTTTT. V and J are TRBV6-5 and TRBJ2-2; D is possibly TRBD2 (6 bases). Between the trimmed V and J ends, which lost 2 bases and 3 bases, there was a span of 13 bases. Germline V CDR1 and CDR2: MNHEY, SVGAGI. CDR3 length equals 16 residues.

Worth noting for this clone: Other DNA sequences from this sample encode an identical CDR3 as well. The genes are TRBV6-5 and TRBJ2-3; 9 positions match TRBD2. Germline V CDR1 and CDR2: MNHEY, SVGAGI. Unmatched junction bases numbered 3, after V lost 2 bases and J lost 0 bases. This CDR3 contains 16 residues. The DNA for the CDR3 is TGTGCCAGCAGTTACGGGCTAGCGGGGAGCACAGATACGCAGTATTTT. The encoded protein is CASSYGLAGSTDTQYF.

J is TRBJ1-1 and V is TRBV2, with a weak D call TRBD1 (6 bases). Germline CDR1 is SNHLY and CDR2 is FYNNEI. Trimming took 7 bases from V and 3 from J, leaving 15 bases between them. The CDR3 spans 14 residues. The CDR3 spells CASTWTEGDTEAFF. The DNA of the CDR3 is TGTGCCAGCACCTGGACAGAGGGGGACACTGAAGCTTTCTTT. Looking up the rest from reference TRBV2 and TRBJ1-1 gives the full variable domain: EPEVTQTPSHQVTQMGQEVILRCVPISNHLYFYWYRQILGQKVEFLVSFYNNEISEKSEIFDDQFSVERPDGSNFTLKIRSTKLEDSAMYFCASTWTEGDTEAFFGQGTRLTVV.

The chain recombines TRBV7-9 with TRBJ1-1, with D possibly TRBD1 on 5 matching bases. V was cut by 8 bases and J by 1 base, with 11 bases left in between. Germline values: CDR1 SEHNR, CDR2 FQNEAQ (reference sequence). This CDR3 comprises 13 residues. DNA of the CDR3: TGTGCCAGCTTGGGACTTACGAACACTGAAGCTTTCTTT. Translated, it gives CASLGLTNTEAFF.

This clone has a single count. J is TRBJ2-2 and V is TRBV5-1; TRBD1 aligns across 9 bases. Germline CDR1 is SGHRS and CDR2 is YFSETQ. V gave up 0 bases and J gave up 6 bases; unmatched junction bases: 9. This CDR3 is built from 17 residues. The CDR3 region is CASSLGGTGGVPGELFF. The CDR3 DNA reads TGCGCCAGCAGCTTGGGAGGAACAGGGGGCGTTCCCGGGGAGCTGTTTTTT.

The chain has TRBV11-2 and TRBJ2-3; possibly TRBD2 for D (6 bases). Between the trimmed V and J ends, which lost 0 bases and 7 bases, there was a span of 11 bases. The CDR3 is 14 residues long. The germline V gene encodes CDR1 SGHAT and CDR2 FQNNGV. The CDR3, as DNA: TGTGCCAGCAGCTTAGATCCGGGGAGGAATACGCAGTATTTT. Translation: CASSLDPGRNTQYF. Complete variable domain (other parts from reference TRBV11-2 and TRBJ2-3): EAGVAQSPRYKIIEKRQSVAFWCNPISGHATLYWYQQILGQGPKLLIQFQNNGVVDDSQLPKDRFSAERLKGVDSTLKIQPAKLEDSAVYLCASSLDPGRNTQYFGPGTRLTVL.

This clone appeared once. The chain uses TRBV9 and TRBJ2-5; perhaps TRBD2 as D (6 bases). Germline V CDR1 and CDR2: SGDLS, YYNGEE. The V end lost 4 bases, the J end lost 4 bases, and 11 bases lay between the germline ends. The CDR3 spans 13 residues. This CDR3 reads CASSPGLLETQYF. The CDR3 DNA is TGTGCCAGCAGCCCAGGACTACTAGAGACCCAGTACTTC.

The chain employs TRBV5-6 and TRBJ1-1; TRBD1 matches at 7 bases. Trimming at V came to 3 bases and at J to 2 bases, leaving 7 bases not matched to a gene. The CDR3 loop spans 15 amino acids. The V gene's germline CDR1 is SGHDT and CDR2 YYEEEE. The CDR3 DNA is TGTGCCAGCAGCTGGGGGGACAGACCTAACACTGAAGCTTTCTTT. It encodes CASSWGDRPNTEAFF. Complete variable domain (other parts from reference TRBV5-6 and TRBJ1-1): DAGVTQSPTHLIKTRGQQVTLRCSPKSGHDTVSWYQQALGQGPQFIFQYYEEEERQRGNFPDRFSGHQFPNYSSELNVNALLLGDSALYLCASSWGDRPNTEAFFGQGTRLTVV.